This T cell receptor beta chain was sequenced during a study of blood T cell repertoires in COVID-19 (TCRdb year 2020). In terms of the full investigation: Collaborator samples came from the United States, Italy and Spain and covered acute and convalescent phases of COVID-19. The material from the prospective study consisted of cDNA or gDNA derived from T cells, B-cell-depleted T cells, or PBMCs. Nearly every sample came with metadata listing a de-identified subject ID, COVID-19 status, age in years and sex. HLA class I and class II types, where available, came from metadata supplied by the sample provider rather than from assay-based typing. The repertoires were made available in a free public database intended to serve as a resource for research on the immune response to SARS-CoV-2. Deeply sampled blood TCRbeta repertoires from subjects exposed to, actively infected with, or recovered from COVID-19 were included in the dataset. The samples were drawn from two sources: the first 160 participants of the ongoing ImmuneRACE study, and 1,000 to 1,500 subjects contributed by 6 global collaborators. Study-level results and caveats: The amount of clinical and demographic metadata varied by source and participant and was provided uncurated.

Cut back by 3 bases and 0 bases, the V and J ends lie 18 bases apart. The CDR3 runs 18 residues from the cysteine to the phenylalanine. CDR3 DNA only is kept here, 54 bases in frame from base 1. The germline V gene supplies CDR1 MNHNS and CDR2 SASEGT. Concerning this clone: What this receptor recognizes is not known. Per-base quality was not reported, and no clone a single base away is much larger than it.

The collaborating institutions used their own protocols to collect whole blood in K2EDTA tubes. For TCRbeta analysis, collaborators shipped samples as frozen whole blood, isolated PBMCs, or DNA extracted from either of those sample types. The immunoSEQ Assay, a bias-controlled multiplex PCR, was used to amplify TCRbeta CDR3 regions from genomic DNA. The source study handled its data this way. Within the assay, amplification of reference gene primers was used to estimate how many nucleated cells each sample contained. To quantify the absolute abundance of each unique TCRbeta CDR3 rearrangement, sequence reads were collapsed and filtered. For each sample, productive Simpson clonality was calculated by taking the square root of Simpson's diversity index across productive rearrangements. The source is immuneACCESS, and TCRdb retained only in-frame sequences with V and J called. Part of the clones is not carried over; for the studies checked, unresolved V genes explain less than half of this, and the remainder is unexplained. V and J calls and clone size come straight from that table; D and trimming were deduced from the DNA. This sample holds about 370,000 clones; 85% to 90% were observed only once. The ten top clones hold around 6.3% of the sample.

Sequencing input: peripheral blood. The sequence is built from TRBV6-1 and TRBJ1-5; the D gene is perhaps TRBD1, on 5 matching bases. This TCR was recovered from a man younger than 35 with active or convalescent COVID-19. The nucleotide sequence reads TGTGCCAGCAGTGAGCCCACGTTGGGGCTGTATAGCAATCAGCCCCAGCATTTT. It is translated as CASSEPTLGLYSNQPQHF.